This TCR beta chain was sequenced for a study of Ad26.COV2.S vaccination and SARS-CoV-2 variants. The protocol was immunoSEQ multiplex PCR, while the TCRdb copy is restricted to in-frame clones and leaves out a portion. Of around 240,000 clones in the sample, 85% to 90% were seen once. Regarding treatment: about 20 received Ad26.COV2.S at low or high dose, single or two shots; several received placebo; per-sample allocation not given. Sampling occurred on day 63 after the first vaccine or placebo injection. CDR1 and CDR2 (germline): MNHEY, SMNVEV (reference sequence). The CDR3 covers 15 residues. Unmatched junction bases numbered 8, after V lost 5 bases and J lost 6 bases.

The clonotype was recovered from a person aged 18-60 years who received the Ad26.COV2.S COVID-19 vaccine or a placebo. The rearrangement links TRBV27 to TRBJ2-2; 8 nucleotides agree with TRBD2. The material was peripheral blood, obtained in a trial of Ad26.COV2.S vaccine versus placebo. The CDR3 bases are TGTGCCAGCAGTGGGACTAGAATTTCTTCCGGGGAGCTGTTTTTT. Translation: CASSGTRISSGELFF.